This TCR beta chain is from a study of control samples from healthy donors and cancer patients (dated by TCRdb to about 2020). Trimming removed 2 bases from V and 4 bases from J; the gene matches leave 5 bases unexplained. CDR1 SGHNT and CDR2 YENEEA are derived from the germline V gene. From its cysteine to its phenylalanine, the CDR3 spans 16 amino acids. Just CDR3 DNA is preserved here, 48 bases in frame from base 1. Library prep was done by the immunoSEQ multiplex PCR assay. Sourced from immuneACCESS, this table was stored by TCRdb with only in-frame sequences that have V and J called. A share of the clones is absent; for the studies checked, an unresolved V gene accounts for under half, and the remainder has no known explanation. Present in this sample are tens of thousands of clones, roughly 90% of which were seen just once. 5.7% of the sample lies in the top ten. Of note for this clone: Its recognized antigen is unknown. Base-call qualities are not available, and no considerably larger clone is one nucleotide away.

The TCR originated in a woman in her fifties or sixties in good health. Here the chain combines TRBV11-3 and TRBJ2-2; TRBD1 aligns with 9 central bases. The material sequenced was blood. The nucleotides read TGTGCCAGCAGCTTAAGGGGACAGGGTGTCACCGGGGAGCTGTTTTTT. The resulting protein is CASSLRGQGVTGELFF.